This T cell receptor (beta chain) derives from a study of blood T cells in healthy people across ages. As regards this clonotype: The antigen remains undetermined.

V lost 4 bases and J lost 4; bases outside the gene matches: 5. Germline V gene sequence: CDR1 SGHDN, CDR2 FVKESK. The CDR3 contains 15 residues. Sample-barcoded 5' priming and a J-beta primer mix drove a second PCR of 7 to 11 cycles. Each of the cDNA molecules was tagged by a template-switch adaptor with 12 random nucleotides. TCRdb re-called the 5' RACE reads through MiXCR, storing one row per CDR3 protein. Here the sample spans 700,000 or so distinct CDR3 sequences, about 43% being singletons. Overall study results and limits: Estimated diversity across one million T cells was deemed an underestimate.

The authors drew around 9.3 milliliters of peripheral blood from each donor. Total RNA amounts of at least 5 micrograms were extracted per sample. The TCR sequence derives from a man older than 75 in good health. The sequenced material came from blood. The chain carries TRBV14 and TRBJ2-1; 9 bases agree with TRBD2. The CDR3, as DNA: TGTGCCAGCAGCCGCAGACTAGCGGAATACAATGAGCAGTTCTTC. Its translation: CASSRRLAEYNEQFF.